These T cell receptor beta chains were read from a single sample in a study of cytomegalovirus exposure and HLA in healthy donors. Assay: immunoSEQ multiplex PCR; the TCRdb copy retains only in-frame clones and omits some. The sample has 150,000 to 200,000 clones; 81% are singletons. Sequencing used PBMCs. Receptors originate from a woman aged 25 to 45 in good health and CMV-seronegative. Each CDR3 is given with its conserved first and last residue. A D gene is named only where the DNA matches it firmly. A clone size is listed for some rows: how often the clone was seen (once, few, many), or a class if it is expanded.

v_gene	d_gene	abundance	j_gene	CDR3aa	CDR3nt
TRBV4-3	-	-	TRBJ1-2	CASSQDRGRGYGYTF	TGCGCCAGCAGCCAAGATCGGGGCAGGGGCTATGGCTACACCTTC
TRBV7-9	-	-	TRBJ2-7	CASSNRQESF	TGTGCCAGCAGCAACCGACAGGAGAGCTTC
TRBV19	TRBD1	-	TRBJ2-5	CASSGQGASETQYF	TGTGCCAGTAGTGGACAGGGGGCGTCAGAGACCCAGTACTTC
TRBV29-1	-	-	TRBJ2-5	CSVLGRFQETQYF	TGCAGCGTTTTGGGGCGGTTTCAAGAGACCCAGTACTTC
TRBV4-1	TRBD2	-	TRBJ2-1	CASSTMGLASNEQFF	TGCGCCAGCAGCACCATGGGACTAGCGTCAAATGAGCAGTTCTTC
TRBV9	TRBD1	-	TRBJ1-5	CASSEGQGGYQPQHF	TGTGCCAGCAGCGAAGGACAGGGAGGTTATCAGCCCCAGCATTTT
TRBV10-3	-	-	TRBJ2-3	CAISESVGAGDTQYF	TGTGCCATCAGTGAGTCGGTGGGGGCAGGGGATACGCAGTATTTT
TRBV4-1	-	once	TRBJ2-1	CASSPTTNEQFF	TGCGCCAGCAGCCCAACTACCAATGAGCAGTTCTTC
TRBV6-5	-	-	TRBJ1-1	CARSRGAVMNTEAFF	TGTGCCAGATCAAGAGGTGCGGTTATGAACACTGAAGCTTTCTTT
TRBV7-8	TRBD2	-	TRBJ2-1	CASSLIAGGPVQFF	TGTGCCAGCAGCCTTATAGCGGGGGGGCCCGTGCAGTTCTTC
TRBV29-1	-	-	TRBJ2-7	CSAYYEGTHYEQYF	TGCAGCGCCTACTATGAGGGTACCCACTACGAGCAGTACTTC
TRBV28	-	few	TRBJ1-4	CASRPPGGRNEKLFF	TGTGCCAGCAGACCCCCCGGGGGAAGGAATGAAAAACTGTTTTTT
TRBV5-6	TRBD1	few	TRBJ1-4	CASSPSGQEGKLFF	TGTGCCAGCAGCCCTTCAGGACAGGAGGGAAAACTGTTTTTT
TRBV29-1	-	-	TRBJ1-2	CSVEEGILFYGYTF	TGCAGCGTTGAAGAAGGCATACTATTCTATGGCTACACCTTC
TRBV13	TRBD1	-	TRBJ2-7	CASSLGRWGTGRPYEQYF	TGTGCCAGCAGCTTAGGGCGATGGGGGACAGGGCGTCCCTACGAGCAGTACTTC
TRBV28	TRBD1	-	TRBJ2-7	CASSFPRTPGQSHEQYF	TGTGCCAGCAGTTTCCCCCGGACCCCGGGACAGTCCCACGAGCAGTACTTC
TRBV7-8	TRBD1	once	TRBJ2-7	CASSSNSGTGSYEQYF	TGTGCCAGCAGCTCCAATTCCGGGACAGGGTCCTACGAGCAGTACTTC
TRBV5-8	-	-	TRBJ1-1	CASSPPGVVTEAFF	TGTGCCAGCAGTCCCCCAGGGGTGGTCACTGAAGCTTTCTTT
TRBV5-4	TRBD1	-	TRBJ1-4	CASSLGQGPLKLFF	TGTGCCAGCAGCTTGGGACAGGGTCCGCTAAAACTGTTTTTT
TRBV4-3	TRBD1	-	TRBJ1-2	CASSFRGTEPSYGYTF	TGCGCCAGCAGCTTCCGAGGGACAGAGCCCTCCTATGGCTACACCTTC
TRBV27	-	-	TRBJ2-5	CASSLLGAGETQYF	TGTGCCAGCAGTTTATTGGGGGCGGGAGAGACCCAGTACTTC
TRBV11-1	-	-	TRBJ2-5	CASSSRRIVQETQYF	TGTGCCAGCAGCTCTAGGAGGATAGTTCAAGAGACCCAGTACTTC
TRBV6-1	-	-	TRBJ1-2	CASSEAGRGMVLYGYTF	TGTGCCAGCAGTGAAGCGGGTCGGGGGATGGTTTTATATGGCTACACCTTC
TRBV7-2	-	-	TRBJ2-2	CASTNRAGELFF	TGTGCCAGCACCAATCGAGCCGGGGAGCTGTTTTTT
TRBV2	-	-	TRBJ2-7	CASSFRGSSYEQYF	TGTGCCAGCAGTTTCAGGGGTTCGTCCTACGAGCAGTACTTC
TRBV2	-	few	TRBJ1-4	CASRKQGVNEKLFF	TGTGCCAGCAGAAAACAGGGCGTTAATGAAAAACTGTTTTTT
TRBV13	-	-	TRBJ2-3	CASSLGGAGRPTDTQYF	TGTGCCAGCAGCTTAGGAGGAGCCGGAAGACCCACAGATACGCAGTATTTT
TRBV7-2	-	few	TRBJ2-7	CASSLTGPYEQYF	TGTGCCAGCAGCTTGACTGGCCCCTACGAGCAGTACTTC
TRBV6-1	TRBD1	-	TRBJ2-7	CASRKPGQGDEQYF	TGTGCCAGCAGGAAGCCGGGACAGGGGGATGAGCAGTACTTC
TRBV28	-	-	TRBJ2-1	CASSFFNNEQFF	TGTGCCAGCAGTTTTTTCAACAATGAGCAGTTCTTC
TRBV28	TRBD2	-	TRBJ2-7	CATGRGDGSREQYF	TGTGCCACCGGGAGGGGGGACGGCTCAAGGGAGCAGTACTTC
TRBV7-9	-	-	TRBJ2-7	CASSLGGSPQYEQYF	TGTGCCAGCAGCTTAGGCGGGTCCCCCCAATACGAGCAGTACTTC
TRBV5-6	-	-	TRBJ2-4	CASSPQGGLAKNIQYF	TGTGCCAGCAGCCCCCAGGGGGGTTTAGCCAAAAACATTCAGTACTTC
TRBV10-3	TRBD1	-	TRBJ2-7	CAISNRQGGYEQYF	TGTGCCATCAGCAACCGACAGGGCGGTTACGAGCAGTACTTC
TRBV18	TRBD1	few	TRBJ1-4	CASSPQQGADEKLFF	TGTGCCAGCTCACCCCAGCAGGGGGCGGATGAAAAACTGTTTTTT